The sequence of this T cell receptor (beta chain) was determined in a study of radiotherapy plus CTLA-4 blockade in lung cancer. Whole-study findings and limits: How blood T cell clones changed early, along with interferon-beta, reportedly forecast response best.

Germline V gives CDR1 ENHRY, CDR2 SYGVKD. The V and J ends lost 0 bases and 2 bases, in that order; junction bases with no gene match: 11. The CDR3 is 19 residues long. Produced via immunoSEQ multiplex PCR; TCRdb's table is partial and in-frame only. Of some 110,000 clones in the sample, 65% to 85% are singletons; the top ten hold approximately 5%. A remark on this clone: Its matching antigen is unknown.

This material consisted of peripheral blood, taken from a patient treated with radiotherapy plus ipilimumab. This TCR was recovered from a human donor with non-small cell lung cancer who had a partial response to radiotherapy plus ipilimumab. The chain employs TRBV10-3 and TRBJ2-7, with 12 nucleotides matching TRBD2. This CDR3 reads CAISESTSGSHPYTYEQYV. CDR3 nucleotide sequence: TGTGCCATCAGTGAGTCGACTAGCGGGAGTCACCCTTATACCTACGAGCAGTACGTC.